This TCR beta chain was profiled in a study of blood T cell repertoires in COVID-19. Looking at the study overall: Material from acute and convalescent COVID-19 was sourced from the United States, Italy and Spain. T cells, B-cell-depleted T cells, or PBMCs provided the cDNA or gDNA that served as material.

This CDR3 region has 17 residues. V was pared by 5 bases and J by 0 bases, with 6 bases of the junction left unmatched. Germline-derived CDR1 and CDR2 are KGHDR and SFDVKD. Original methodology: Amplification from reference gene primers served as the basis for estimated nucleated cell counts. Clones were sequenced by immunoSEQ multiplex PCR, and TCRdb holds only the in-frame ones, with some missing. Clone size and V and J calls were adopted from that table, with D and trimming inferred from the DNA. The table includes around 56,000 clones, less than 75% detected once. The chain has TRBV24-1 and TRBJ2-1; 10 positions match TRBD1. This sequence originates from a woman aged 70 to 79 with acute or convalescent COVID-19. The sample was peripheral blood. The CDR3 region is CATSATGQGRSYNEQFF. The CDR3 nucleotides are TGTGCCACCAGTGCCACGGGACAGGGGCGCTCCTACAATGAGCAGTTCTTC.